The source of this T cell receptor beta chain is a study of memory CD4+ T cells and cytomegalovirus serostatus. Whole-study findings and limits: CMV serostatus prediction reached median AUC around 0.95, or 0.9 with US-trained model. Each of approximately 61 CMV-associated TCRbeta sequences occurred in one to five individuals.

The sort gate was single viable CD3+CD4+CD8-CD45RO+ cells for memory CD4+ T cells. CMV serostatus came from serum IgG against pp150, pp28, p38, p52. With regard to this clone: Its antigen remains unidentified.

The length of the CDR3 is 12 residues. V was clipped by 2 bases and J by 1 base, with 2 bases between them. The V gene's germline CDR1 is MNHNY and CDR2 SVGAGI (reference sequence). Method: immunoSEQ multiplex PCR; TCRdb's copy keeps in-frame clones and lacks some. The data contain roughly 49,000 clones, 82% of them seen just once; the ten biggest clones take up over 0.55%. The sequenced material came from memory CD4+ T cells from blood. V is TRBV6-6 and J is TRBJ2-5; D is uncertain. This receptor was identified in an adult in good health and CMV-seronegative. The CDR3 region has the DNA TGTGCCAGCAGTTACCTCCAAGAGACCCAGTACTTC. Amino acids: CASSYLQETQYF.